The sequence of this TCR beta chain was determined in a study of Graves' ophthalmopathy and Graves' hyperthyroidism. Patients in the hyperthyroidism group, adults aged 18 to 65, were newly diagnosed, under 2 months' duration. Exclusion applied to patients with other autoimmune diseases, uncontrolled infections, pregnancy or lactation. This clonotype was recorded a few times. Antigen unknown. The study amplified TCR beta CDR3 regions using RNA transcripts. HTBI primers served in a first-round RT-PCR, which a second-round multiplex PCR followed. From the multiplex PCR reads, TCRdb called clonotypes with MiXCR, one entry per CDR3 protein. The profile shows 500,000 to 700,000 distinct CDR3 sequences, under 45% of them singletons. Findings of the study overall: Predictions made by the model for ophthalmopathy progression reached 70.59% sensitivity and about 72% specificity. Blood was where most expanded thyroid clonotypes above 0.001 frequency also turned up.

The CDR3 is 15 residues long. The V and J ends lost 6 bases and 0 bases respectively, with 12 bases between them. The germline gives CDR1 PRHDT, CDR2 FYEKMQ (reference sequence). Sequenced: peripheral blood or thyroid tissue (not recorded which). This TCR was recovered from an adult man with Graves' hyperthyroidism. The chain employs TRBV13 and TRBJ1-5, with D possibly matching TRBD1 (6 bases). The CDR3 reads CASRRTAFSNQPQHF. CDR3 DNA sequence: TGTGCCAGCAGACGGACAGCTTTTAGCAATCAGCCCCAGCATTTT.